The 10 T cell receptor beta chains below were found in one sample sequenced in a study of control samples from healthy donors and cancer patients. Clones were read by immunoSEQ multiplex PCR, and TCRdb kept only the in-frame ones, dropping some. The sample lists about 110,000 clones, 83% occurring once. The sample comprised blood. The origin of the receptors is a woman between 50 and 59 years old in good health.

The chain uses TRBV6-6 and TRBJ2-3; either TRBD1 or TRBD2 may supply D (5 bases each). V was clipped by 7 bases and J by 1 base, with 12 bases between them. The CDR3 covers 14 residues. Germline V gene lookup returns CDR1 MNHNY and CDR2 SVGAGI (reference sequence). Here the CDR3 reads CASMGTDRTDTQYF. The CDR3 nucleotides are TGTGCCAGCATGGGGACGGATCGCACAGATACGCAGTATTTT.

This clone occurred once. V and J are TRBV14 and TRBJ1-5, with D hard to call. The V end was cut by 8 bases, the J end by 7 bases, with 21 bases between. CDR1 and CDR2 from the germline V gene are SGHDN and FVKESK. The CDR3 extends over 15 amino acids. CDR3 sequence reads: CASGRRGDVTQPQHF. In DNA, the CDR3 is TGTGCCAGCGGCAGGCGGGGTGACGTGACCCAGCCCCAGCATTTT. Filled out from reference TRBV14 and TRBJ1-5, the complete variable domain reads EAGVTQFPSHSVIEKGQTVTLRCDPISGHDNLYWYRRVMGKEIKFLLHFVKESKQDESGMPNNRFLAERTGGTYSTLKVQPAELEDSGVYFCASGRRGDVTQPQHFGDGTRLSIL.

The chain couples TRBV10-3 to TRBJ1-5; the D is unclear. CDR1 ENHRY and CDR2 SYGVKD come from the germline V gene. V was cut by 6 bases and J by 6 bases, with 12 bases left in between. CDR3 size: 13 residues. The CDR3 spells CAIRPEKGQPQHF. Written as DNA, the CDR3 is TGTGCCATCAGGCCAGAGAAGGGTCAGCCCCAGCATTTT.

This clone was counted a single time. V and J are TRBV7-3 and TRBJ1-1; a weak D match, TRBD1 (6 bases). The CDR3 has 15 residues. Germline CDR1 and CDR2: SGHTA and FQGTGA. Trimming cost V 5 bases and J 0 bases, with 13 bases left between them. In DNA form, the CDR3 reads TGTGCCAGCAGCCCGTCGGGGGGGCTGAACACTGAAGCTTTCTTT. As protein: CASSPSGGLNTEAFF.

The rearrangement joins TRBV18 to TRBJ1-1; 7 bases are a match to TRBD1. The length of the CDR3 is 14 residues. With V trimmed by 4 bases and J by 3 bases, 5 bases remained unmatched. CDR1 and CDR2 from the germline V gene are KGHSH and LQKENI. In nucleotides, the CDR3 is TGTGCCAGCTCACGACAGGGCTTCGACACTGAAGCTTTCTTT. Translation gives CASSRQGFDTEAFF.

The chain uses TRBV10-3 and TRBJ2-1; D is possibly TRBD2 (6 bases). Trimming stripped 4 bases from V and 0 bases from J, with 7 bases between. Germline values: CDR1 ENHRY, CDR2 SYGVKD. CDR3 size: 14 residues. The CDR3 is CAISAGSSYNEQFF. CDR3 DNA: TGTGCCATCAGTGCCGGGAGCTCCTACAATGAGCAGTTCTTC.

The chain couples TRBV5-6 to TRBJ1-4; weak D call: TRBD1 (6 bases). Germline CDR1 and CDR2: SGHDT and YYEEEE. V lost 0 bases, J lost 8 bases, and 14 bases lay in between. This CDR3 is 15 amino acids long. For the CDR3, the DNA is TGTGCCAGCAGCTTGGTAGGAGGGGGGCGAGAAAAACTGTTTTTT. Encoded protein: CASSLVGGGREKLFF.

The rearrangement uses TRBV19 and TRBJ2-2, with 9 bases aligning to TRBD2. V was clipped by 4 bases and J by 7 bases; unmatched bases: 7. Germline CDR1 is LNHDA and CDR2 is SQIVND (reference sequence). The CDR3 length is 15 residues. CDR3 region: CASSKLAGVDGELFF. In nucleotides, the CDR3 is TGTGCCAGTAGTAAATTAGCGGGAGTGGACGGGGAGCTGTTTTTT.

This clone was detected once. V usage is TRBV4-3 and J usage is TRBJ1-6, with a possible D match to TRBD1 (5 bases). The ends were cut back, 0 bases at V and 11 bases at J, with 8 bases in the middle. The CDR3 covers 13 residues. The germline CDR1 and CDR2 sequences are LGHNA and YSLEER. CDR3 loop: CASSQDTGPPLHF. In nucleotides, the CDR3 is TGCGCCAGCAGCCAAGATACGGGGCCACCCCTCCACTTT.

This clone came up a few times. Other DNA sequences of this sample code for an identical CDR3. The J gene is TRBJ1-1, the V gene TRBV5-1, with D hard to call. Germline V lookup: CDR1 SGHRS, CDR2 YFSETQ. The CDR3 is 15 residues long. V was trimmed by 0 bases and J by 0 bases, leaving 9 bases between them. Here the CDR3 reads CASSLDLGMNTEAFF. The CDR3 DNA sequence: TGCGCCAGCAGCTTGGATTTGGGAATGAACACTGAAGCTTTCTTT.